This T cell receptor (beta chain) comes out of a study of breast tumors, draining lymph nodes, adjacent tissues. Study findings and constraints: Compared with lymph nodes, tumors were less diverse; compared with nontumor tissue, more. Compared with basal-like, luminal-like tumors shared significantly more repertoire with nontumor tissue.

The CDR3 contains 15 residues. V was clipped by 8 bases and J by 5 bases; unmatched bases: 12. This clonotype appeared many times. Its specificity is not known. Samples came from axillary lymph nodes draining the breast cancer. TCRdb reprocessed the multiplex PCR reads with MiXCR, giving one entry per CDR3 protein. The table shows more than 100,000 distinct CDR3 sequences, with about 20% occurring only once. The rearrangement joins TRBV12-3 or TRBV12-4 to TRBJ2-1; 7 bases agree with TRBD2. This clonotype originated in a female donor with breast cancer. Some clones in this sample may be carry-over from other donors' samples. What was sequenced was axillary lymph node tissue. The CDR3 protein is CASGVIAGAHNEQFF. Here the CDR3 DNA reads TGTGCCAGCGGGGTTATTGCGGGAGCCCACAATGAGCAGTTCTTC.